This T cell receptor (beta chain) was found in a study of T cells in Graves' hyperthyroidism and ophthalmopathy. Regarding the study as a whole: Most thyroid clonotypes expanded above 0.001 appeared in blood too.

Researchers took RNA transcripts and amplified the TCR beta CDR3 regions from them. HTBI primers were employed in a first-round RT-PCR of the TCR CDR3. Each CDR3 protein is one row after TCRdb ran MiXCR on the multiplex PCR reads. The sample has hundreds of thousands of distinct CDR3 sequences, 12% to 15% seen once. As regards this clonotype: Its target is not known.

The CDR3 contains 15 residues. Trimming removed 8 bases from V and 0 bases from J, with 13 bases in between. Germline CDR1 SGHTA, CDR2 FQGTGA. When ophthalmopathy did not progress within 18 months, Graves' hyperthyroidism was considered stable. Patients aged 18 to 65 had newly diagnosed hyperthyroidism of under 2 months' duration. Fresh 10 ml peripheral blood yielded PBMCs. The sequence was obtained from a middle-aged woman with Graves' hyperthyroidism. Sequencing used blood. This chain links TRBV7-3 with TRBJ2-2, with D possibly matching TRBD1 (6 bases). This CDR3 reads CASQQGHANTGELFF. The DNA of the CDR3 is TGTGCCAGCCAACAGGGACACGCGAACACCGGGGAGCTGTTTTTT.